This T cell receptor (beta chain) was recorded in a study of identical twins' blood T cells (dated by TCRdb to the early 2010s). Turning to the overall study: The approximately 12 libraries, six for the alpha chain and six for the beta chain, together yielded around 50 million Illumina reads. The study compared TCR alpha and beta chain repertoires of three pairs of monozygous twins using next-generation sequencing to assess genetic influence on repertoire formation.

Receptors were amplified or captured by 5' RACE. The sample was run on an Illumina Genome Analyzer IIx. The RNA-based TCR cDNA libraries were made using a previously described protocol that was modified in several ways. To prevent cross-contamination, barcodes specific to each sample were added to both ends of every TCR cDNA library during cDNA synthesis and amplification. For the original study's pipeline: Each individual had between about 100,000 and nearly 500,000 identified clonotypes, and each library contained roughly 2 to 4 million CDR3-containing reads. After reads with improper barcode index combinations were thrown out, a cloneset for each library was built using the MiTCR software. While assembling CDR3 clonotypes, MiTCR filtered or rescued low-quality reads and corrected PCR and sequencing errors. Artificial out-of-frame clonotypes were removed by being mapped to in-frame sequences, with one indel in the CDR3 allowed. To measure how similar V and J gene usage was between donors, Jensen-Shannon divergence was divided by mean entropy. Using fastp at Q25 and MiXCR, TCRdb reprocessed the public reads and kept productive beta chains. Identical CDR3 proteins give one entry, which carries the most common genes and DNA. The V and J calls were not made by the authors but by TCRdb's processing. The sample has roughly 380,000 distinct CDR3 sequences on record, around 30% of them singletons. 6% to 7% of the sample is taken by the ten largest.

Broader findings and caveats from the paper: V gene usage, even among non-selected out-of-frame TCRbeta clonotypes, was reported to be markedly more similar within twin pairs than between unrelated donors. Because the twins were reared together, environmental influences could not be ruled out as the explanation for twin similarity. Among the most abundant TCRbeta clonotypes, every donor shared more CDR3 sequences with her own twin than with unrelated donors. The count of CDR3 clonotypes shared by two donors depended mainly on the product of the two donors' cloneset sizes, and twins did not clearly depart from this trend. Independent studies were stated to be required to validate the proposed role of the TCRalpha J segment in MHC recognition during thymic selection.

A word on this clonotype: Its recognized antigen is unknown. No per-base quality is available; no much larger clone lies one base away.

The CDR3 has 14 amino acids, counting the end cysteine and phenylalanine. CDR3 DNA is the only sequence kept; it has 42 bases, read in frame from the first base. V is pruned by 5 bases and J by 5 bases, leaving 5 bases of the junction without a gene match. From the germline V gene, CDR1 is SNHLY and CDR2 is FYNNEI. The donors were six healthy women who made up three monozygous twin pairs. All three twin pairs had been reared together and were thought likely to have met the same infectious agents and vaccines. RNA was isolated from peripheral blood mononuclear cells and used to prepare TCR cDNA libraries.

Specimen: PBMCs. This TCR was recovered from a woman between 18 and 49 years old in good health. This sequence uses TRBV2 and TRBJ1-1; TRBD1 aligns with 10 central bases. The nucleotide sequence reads TGTGCCAGCAGTAATGGACAGGGGGGAACTGAAGCTTTCTTT. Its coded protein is CASSNGQGGTEAFF. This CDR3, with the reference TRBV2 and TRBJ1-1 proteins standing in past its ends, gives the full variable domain EPEVTQTPSHQVTQMGQEVILRCVPISNHLYFYWYRQILGQKVEFLVSFYNNEISEKSEIFDDQFSVERPDGSNFTLKIRSTKLEDSAMYFCASSNGQGGTEAFFGQGTRLTVV.